This T cell receptor beta chain was recorded in a study of OX40 agonist ivuxolimab in advanced cancers. Findings and caveats of the study: Expanded clones were, on average, more numerous among CD8+ T cells than CD4+.

Measured with immunoSEQ multiplex PCR; TCRdb has only the in-frame clones, and not every one. The table records about 120,000 clones, just over 90% of them present only once. Germline trimming cut 3 bases from V and 3 bases from J; bases unmatched to any gene: 12. Germline V gives CDR1 MDHEN, CDR2 SYDVKM. This CDR3 is 17 amino acids long. As regards this clone: Its antigen is not known.

This specimen was CD4+ or CD8+ T cells sorted from blood, taken in a trial of the OX40 agonist ivuxolimab. The chain combines TRBV28 with TRBJ2-7; 9 bases map to TRBD2. This receptor was obtained from an adult with an advanced solid tumor such as melanoma, head and neck, liver or kidney cancer. CDR3 DNA: TGTGCCAGCAGTTTCTGGCCAGGCAATAGCGGGGGCTACGAGCAGTACTTC. It encodes CASSFWPGNSGGYEQYF.